This TCR beta chain was captured by sequencing in a study of beta chain features in type 1 diabetes. General observations from the study: Patients with Type 1 diabetes showed moderately but significantly shorter TCRB CDR3s in all four CD4+ subsets. Any role of HLA type in TCRB rearrangement remained unresolved here.

This clone came up a few times. Its antigen is unknown. Other DNA sequences in this specimen translate into the identical CDR3. The CDR3 has 16 residues. Trimming cost V 3 bases and J 0 bases; bases outside gene matches: 5. Germline V gene data show CDR1 as LNHNV and CDR2 as YYDKDF (reference sequence). What was sequenced were expressed TCRB transcripts, since all of the isolated RNA had been reverse transcribed. Around 4 million reads per sample were averaged for naive, central memory and regulatory samples. Clones were sequenced by immunoSEQ multiplex PCR, and TCRdb holds only the in-frame ones, with some missing. The repertoire holds about 170,000 clones, with 7.5% to 8.5% as singletons. One heparinised blood draw, averaging roughly 120 mL, came from each donor.

The clonotype originates from a man in his late teens or twenties with type 1 diabetes. The sample taken for sequencing was central memory CD4+ T cells from blood. V usage is TRBV15 and J usage is TRBJ2-7; 10 bases agree with TRBD2. The CDR3 protein is CATSRATSGFSYEQYF. In DNA form, the CDR3 reads TGTGCCACCAGCAGGGCGACTAGCGGGTTCTCCTACGAGCAGTACTTC.